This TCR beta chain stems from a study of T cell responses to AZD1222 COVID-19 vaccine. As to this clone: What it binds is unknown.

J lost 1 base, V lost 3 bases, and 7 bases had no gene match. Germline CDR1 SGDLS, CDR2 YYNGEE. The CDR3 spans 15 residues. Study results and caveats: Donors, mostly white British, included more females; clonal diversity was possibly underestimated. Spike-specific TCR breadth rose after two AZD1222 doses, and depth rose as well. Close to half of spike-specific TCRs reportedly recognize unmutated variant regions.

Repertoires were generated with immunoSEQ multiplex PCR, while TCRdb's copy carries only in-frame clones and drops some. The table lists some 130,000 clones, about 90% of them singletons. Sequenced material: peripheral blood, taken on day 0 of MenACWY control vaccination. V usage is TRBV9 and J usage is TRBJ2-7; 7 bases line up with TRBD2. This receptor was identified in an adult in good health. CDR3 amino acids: CASSAGLGRSYEQYF. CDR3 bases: TGTGCCAGCAGCGCCGGCCTCGGGAGGTCCTACGAGCAGTACTTC.